This T cell receptor beta chain derives from a study of control samples from healthy donors and cancer patients. The data were produced by immunoSEQ multiplex PCR, yet TCRdb's version contains in-frame clones alone and is incomplete. The table has around 90,000 clones, 85% seen once. The clonotype comes from a man aged 25-45 years in good health. Sequencing was done on a sample of blood.

DNA of the CDR3: TGTGCCACCAGCAGAGAAGGGGCTGTGGATGGCTACACCTTC. It encodes CATSREGAVDGYTF. The chain has TRBV15 and TRBJ1-2; TRBD1 might be the D (5 bases). Germline-derived CDR1 and CDR2 are LNHNV and YYDKDF (reference sequence). The CDR3 sequence is 14 residues long. Deletions cut 0 bases from V and 6 bases from J, with 11 bases between.